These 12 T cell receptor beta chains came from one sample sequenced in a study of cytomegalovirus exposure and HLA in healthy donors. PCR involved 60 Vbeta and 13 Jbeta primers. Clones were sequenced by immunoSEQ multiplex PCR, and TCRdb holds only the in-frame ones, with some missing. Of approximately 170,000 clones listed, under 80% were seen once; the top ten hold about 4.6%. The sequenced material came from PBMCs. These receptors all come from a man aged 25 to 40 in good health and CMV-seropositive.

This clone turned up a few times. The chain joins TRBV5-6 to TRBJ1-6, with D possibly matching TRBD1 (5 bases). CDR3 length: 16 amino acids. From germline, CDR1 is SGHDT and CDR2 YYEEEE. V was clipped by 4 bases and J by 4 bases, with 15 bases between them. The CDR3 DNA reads TGTGCCAGCAGCGCCCGCCGCGGGGGATATAATTCACCCCTCCACTTT. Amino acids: CASSARRGGYNSPLHF. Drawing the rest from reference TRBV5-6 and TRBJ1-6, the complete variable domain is DAGVTQSPTHLIKTRGQQVTLRCSPKSGHDTVSWYQQALGQGPQFIFQYYEEEERQRGNFPDRFSGHQFPNYSSELNVNALLLGDSALYLCASSARRGGYNSPLHFGNGTRLTVT.

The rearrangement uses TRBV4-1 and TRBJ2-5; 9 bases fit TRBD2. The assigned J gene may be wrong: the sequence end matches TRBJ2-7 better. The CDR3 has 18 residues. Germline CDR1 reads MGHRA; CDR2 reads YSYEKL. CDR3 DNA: TGCGCCAGCAGCCAAGGTCAGGCGGGAGGGCCTTCATCCCACGAGCAGTACTTC. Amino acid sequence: CASSQGQAGGPSSHEQYF.

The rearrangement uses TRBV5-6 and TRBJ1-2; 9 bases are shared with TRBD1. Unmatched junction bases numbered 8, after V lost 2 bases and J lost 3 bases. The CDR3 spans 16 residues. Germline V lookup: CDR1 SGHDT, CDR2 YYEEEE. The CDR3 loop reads CASSFTPTGGHYGYTF. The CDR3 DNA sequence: TGTGCCAGCAGCTTTACCCCCACAGGGGGCCACTATGGCTACACCTTC.

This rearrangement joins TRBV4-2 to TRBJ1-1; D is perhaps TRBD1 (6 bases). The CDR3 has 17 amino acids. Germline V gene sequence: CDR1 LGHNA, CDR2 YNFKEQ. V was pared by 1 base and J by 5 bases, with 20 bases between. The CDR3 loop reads CASSQGWAGAWETEAFF. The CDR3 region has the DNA TGTGCCAGCAGCCAAGGGTGGGCAGGGGCGTGGGAAACTGAAGCTTTCTTT.

The CDR3 DNA reads TGCGCCAGCAGCCCGGGACAGCCCCGAGGGGAAGCTTTCTTT. Its protein is CASSPGQPRGEAFF. This chain joins TRBV5-1 and TRBJ1-1; 7 nucleotides line up with TRBD1. This CDR3 contains 14 residues. Germline assignment: CDR1 SGHRS and CDR2 YFSETQ. J gave up 8 bases and V 4 bases, and 11 bases lay outside the gene matches.

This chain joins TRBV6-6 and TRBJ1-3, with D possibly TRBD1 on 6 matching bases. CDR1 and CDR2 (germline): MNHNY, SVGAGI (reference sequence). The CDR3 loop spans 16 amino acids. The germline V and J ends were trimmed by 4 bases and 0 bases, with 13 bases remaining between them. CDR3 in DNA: TGTGCCAGCAGTTCGCAGGGGTCTTACTCTGGAAACACCATATATTTT. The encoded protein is CASSSQGSYSGNTIYF.

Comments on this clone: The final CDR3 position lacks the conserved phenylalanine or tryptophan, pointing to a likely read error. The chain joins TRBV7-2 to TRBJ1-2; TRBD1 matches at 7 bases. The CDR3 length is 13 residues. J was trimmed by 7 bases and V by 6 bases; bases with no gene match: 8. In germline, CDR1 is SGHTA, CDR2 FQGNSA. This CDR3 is CASSQQGISGYTL. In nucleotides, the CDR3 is TGTGCCAGCAGTCAACAGGGGATTAGTGGCTACACCCTC.

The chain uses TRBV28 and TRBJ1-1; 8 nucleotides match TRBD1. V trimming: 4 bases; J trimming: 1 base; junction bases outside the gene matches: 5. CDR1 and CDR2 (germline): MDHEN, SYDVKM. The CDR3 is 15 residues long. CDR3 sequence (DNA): TGTGCCAGCAGTTACGACAGGGGACCGAACACTGAAGCTTTCTTT. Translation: CASSYDRGPNTEAFF.

As DNA, the CDR3 is TGTGCCAGCAGCCTAACGTCGGGGGGGCTCTCCTACAATGAGCAGTTCTTC. Protein product: CASSLTSGGLSYNEQFF. The chain links TRBV13 to TRBJ2-1; 8 nucleotides agree with TRBD2. The trim removed 5 bases at V and 0 bases at J, leaving 9 bases unmatched. The CDR3 is 17 amino acids. CDR1 and CDR2 (germline): PRHDT, FYEKMQ (reference sequence). The full variable domain, its missing parts supplied by reference TRBV13 and TRBJ2-1, is AAGVIQSPRHLIKEKRETATLKCYPIPRHDTVYWYQQGPGQDPQFLISFYEKMQSDKGSIPDRFSAQQFSDYHSELNMSSLELGDSALYFCASSLTSGGLSYNEQFFGPGTRLTVL.

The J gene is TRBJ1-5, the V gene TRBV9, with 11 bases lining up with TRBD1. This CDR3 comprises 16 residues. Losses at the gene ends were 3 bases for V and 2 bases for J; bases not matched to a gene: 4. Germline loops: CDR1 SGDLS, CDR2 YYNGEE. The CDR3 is CASSAGQGGRNQPQHF. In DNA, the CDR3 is TGTGCCAGCAGCGCGGGACAGGGGGGACGCAATCAGCCCCAGCATTTT.

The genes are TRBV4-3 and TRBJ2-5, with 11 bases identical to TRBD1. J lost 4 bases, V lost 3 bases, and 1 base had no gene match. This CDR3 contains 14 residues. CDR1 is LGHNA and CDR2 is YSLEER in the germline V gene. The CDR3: CASSQGQGGETQYF. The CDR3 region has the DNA TGCGCCAGCAGCCAGGGACAGGGGGGAGAGACCCAGTACTTC.

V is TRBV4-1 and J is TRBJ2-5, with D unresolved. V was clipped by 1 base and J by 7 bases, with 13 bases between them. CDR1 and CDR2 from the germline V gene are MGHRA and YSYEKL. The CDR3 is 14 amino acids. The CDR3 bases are TGCGCCAGCAGCCAAGCGCTAGGAGTTGGGACCCAGTACTTC. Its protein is CASSQALGVGTQYF.